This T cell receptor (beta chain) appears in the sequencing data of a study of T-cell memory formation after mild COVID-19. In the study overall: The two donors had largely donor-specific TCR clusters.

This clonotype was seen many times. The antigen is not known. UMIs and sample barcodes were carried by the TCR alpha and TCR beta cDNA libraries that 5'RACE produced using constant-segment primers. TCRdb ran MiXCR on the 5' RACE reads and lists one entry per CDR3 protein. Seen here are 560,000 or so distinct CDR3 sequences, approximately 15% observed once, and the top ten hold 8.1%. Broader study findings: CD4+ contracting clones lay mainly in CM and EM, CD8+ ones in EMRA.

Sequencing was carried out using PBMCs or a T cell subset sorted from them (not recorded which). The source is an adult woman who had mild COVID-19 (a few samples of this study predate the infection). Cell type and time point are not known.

CDR3 amino acids: CASSQGVFRDSGFLYGYTF. Written as DNA, the CDR3 is TGTGCCAGCAGCCAAGGAGTCTTCCGGGACAGTGGATTTCTTTATGGCTACACCTTC. The chain links TRBV3-1 to TRBJ1-2; 7 nucleotides agree with TRBD1. CDR1 and CDR2 (germline): LGHDT, YNNKEL (reference sequence). The length of the CDR3 is 19 residues. Germline trimming cut 1 base from V and 5 bases from J; bases unmatched to any gene: 19.